This TCR beta chain was captured in a study of regulatory T cells in long-lasting Graves disease. The table lists this clonotype with many counts. Investigators prepared the TCR beta libraries by applying iRepertoire HTBI primers and Arm-PCR of CDR3 regions. TCRdb ran MiXCR on the multiplex PCR reads and lists one entry per CDR3 protein. The repertoire holds 400,000 to 650,000 distinct CDR3 sequences, with about 16% as singletons. Stated time point: newly diagnosed GD, antithyroid drugs for less than 3 months. The TCR library was made from RNA that had been extracted from PBMCs in TRIzol. Germline CDR1 reads SGHVS; CDR2 reads FQNEAQ. V gave up 5 bases and J gave up 5 bases; unmatched junction bases: 12. The CDR3 consists of 17 residues. This sample also belongs to another study, concerning T cells in Graves' hyperthyroidism and ophthalmopathy.

This specimen consisted of peripheral blood mononuclear cells (PBMCs), obtained at new diagnosis, from a patient treated with antithyroid drugs. The clonotype was recovered from a woman aged 35 to 59 with Graves disease. The chain recombines TRBV7-8 with TRBJ2-2, with TRBD1 matching 9 bases. DNA for the CDR3: TGTGCCAGCAGCCGATGGGGGCGCGGGACAGGGACCGGGGAGCTGTTTTTT. It yields the protein CASSRWGRGTGTGELFF.